The TCR beta chain under discussion was sequenced for a study of T cell responses to AZD1222 COVID-19 vaccine. Sequencing used immunoSEQ multiplex PCR; TCRdb keeps in-frame clones, though not all of them. In the table there are more than 80,000 clones, 92% of which are singletons. For this clone: The antigen is unknown.

Study-wide results and limits: Spike-specific TCR breadth and depth grew following two AZD1222 doses. Sampling that yielded the repertoires occurred only after the peak T cell response. Distributed over spike, vaccine-associated CD4 TCRs predominated at 160-218 and 743-854.

The CDR3 contains 15 residues. Germline V CDR1 and CDR2: SGHRS, YFSETQ. V lost 0 bases, J lost 4 bases, and 11 bases lay in between. The chain couples TRBV5-1 to TRBJ2-1; D is possibly TRBD2 (6 bases). The source was peripheral blood, collected 28 days after the second AZD1222 dose. The TCR was taken from an adult who received the AZD1222 COVID-19 vaccine. The CDR3 coding sequence is TGCGCCAGCAGCTTGGACGGGGGTCCGTACAATGAGCAGTTCTTC. Translating gives CASSLDGGPYNEQFF.